This T cell receptor (beta chain) was recorded in a study of T-cell reconstitution after alpha-beta-depleted transplantation in children. This clonotype occurred many times. As it was prepared, the TCRbeta library received unique molecular identifiers. TCRdb reprocessed the PCR reads with MiXCR, giving one entry per CDR3 protein. The sample has about 110,000 distinct CDR3 sequences, about a tenth seen once. Germline V lookup: CDR1 SQVTM, CDR2 ANQGSEA. The CDR3 has 15 residues. V dropped 7 bases and J dropped 4; count of bases not matched to a gene: 13. The sequence was obtained from a human donor who donated a stem cell graft to a child with acute lymphoblastic leukemia. The specimen comprised PBMCs from the stem cell graft donor, sampled from the stem cell graft. The V gene is TRBV29-1, the J gene TRBJ2-1, with TRBD1 identical over 7 bases. In DNA form, the CDR3 reads TGCAGCGCCCTTCGGCGGACAGGCCTTTACAATGAGCAGTTCTTC. This codes for CSALRRTGLYNEQFF.